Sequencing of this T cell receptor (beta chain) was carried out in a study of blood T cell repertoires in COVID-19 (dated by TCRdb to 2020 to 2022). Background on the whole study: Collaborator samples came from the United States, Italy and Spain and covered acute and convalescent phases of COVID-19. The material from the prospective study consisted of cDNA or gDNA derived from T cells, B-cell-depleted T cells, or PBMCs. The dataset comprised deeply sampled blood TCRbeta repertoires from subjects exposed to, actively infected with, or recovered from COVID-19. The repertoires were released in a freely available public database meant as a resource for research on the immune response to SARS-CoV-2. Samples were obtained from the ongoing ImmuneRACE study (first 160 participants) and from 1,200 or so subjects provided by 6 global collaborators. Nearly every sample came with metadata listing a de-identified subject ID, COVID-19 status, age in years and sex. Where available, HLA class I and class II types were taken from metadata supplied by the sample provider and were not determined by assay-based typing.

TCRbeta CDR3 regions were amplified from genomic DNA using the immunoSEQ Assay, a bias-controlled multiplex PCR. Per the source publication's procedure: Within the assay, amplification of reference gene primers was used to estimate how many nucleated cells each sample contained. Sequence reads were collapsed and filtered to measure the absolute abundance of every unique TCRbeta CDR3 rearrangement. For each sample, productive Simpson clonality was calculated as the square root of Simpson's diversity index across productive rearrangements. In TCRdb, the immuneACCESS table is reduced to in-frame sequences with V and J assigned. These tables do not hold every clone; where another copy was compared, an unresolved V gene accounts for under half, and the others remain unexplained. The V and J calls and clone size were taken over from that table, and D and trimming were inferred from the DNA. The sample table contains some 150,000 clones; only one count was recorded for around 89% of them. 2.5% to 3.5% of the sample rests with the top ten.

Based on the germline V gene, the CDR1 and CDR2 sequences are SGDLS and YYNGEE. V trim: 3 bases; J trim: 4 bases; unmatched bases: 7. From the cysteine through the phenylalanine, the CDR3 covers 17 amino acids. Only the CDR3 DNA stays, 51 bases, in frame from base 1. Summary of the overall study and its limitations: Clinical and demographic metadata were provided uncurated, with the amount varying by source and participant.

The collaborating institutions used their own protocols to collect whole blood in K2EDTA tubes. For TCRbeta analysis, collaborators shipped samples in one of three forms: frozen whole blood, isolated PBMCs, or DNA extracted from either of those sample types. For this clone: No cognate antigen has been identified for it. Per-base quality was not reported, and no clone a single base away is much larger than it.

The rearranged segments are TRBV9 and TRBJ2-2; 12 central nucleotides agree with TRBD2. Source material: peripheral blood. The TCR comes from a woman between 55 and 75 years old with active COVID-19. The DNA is TGTGCCAGCAGCGCATATACTAGCGGGAGGTTCACCGGGGAGCTGTTTTTT. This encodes CASSAYTSGRFTGELFF. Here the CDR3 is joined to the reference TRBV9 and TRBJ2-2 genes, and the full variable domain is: DSGVTQTPKHLITATGQRVTLRCSPRSGDLSVYWYQQSLDQGLQFLIQYYNGEERAKGNILERFSAQQFPDLHSELNLSSLELGDSALYFCASSAYTSGRFTGELFFGEGSRLTVL.